This T cell receptor gamma chain was identified in a study of gamma-delta T cells after stem cell transplantation. This clone was counted between two and nine times. TCRdb re-identified clones in the RT-PCR reads via CATT. The data hold about 810 gamma-chain clones, with 5% to 7% observed a single time. Germline V CDR1 and CDR2: GITISATS, ISYDGTV (reference sequence). The CDR3 extends over 15 amino acids. J gave up 5 bases and V 4 bases, and 2 bases lay outside the gene matches. The chain employs TRGV9 and TRGJP. The sequenced sample consisted of gamma-delta T cells. This TCR was sampled from a human donor. It is not recorded whose cells these are; they may come from a transplant donor. The CDR3 DNA reads TGTGCCTTGTGGGACAAAGAGTTGGGCAAAAAAATCAAGGTATTT. It is translated as CALWDKELGKKIKVF.